This T cell receptor (beta chain) was sequenced for a study of blood T cell repertoires in COVID-19. Background on the study: Donors in the United States, Italy and Spain gave samples during acute or convalescent COVID-19. In each case, the material was cDNA or gDNA derived from T cells, B-cell-depleted T cells, or PBMCs.

In the original workflow: Amplification from reference gene primers served as the basis for estimated nucleated cell counts. The method was immunoSEQ multiplex PCR; TCRdb's version includes in-frame clones alone and lacks a portion of them. The DNA was the basis for D and trimming; V, J and clone size are from that table. The table shows hundreds of thousands of clones, with around 85% occurring only once. Trimming took 4 bases from V and 8 from J; bases not matched to a gene: 5. From germline, CDR1 is SGHTS and CDR2 YDEGEE. The CDR3 is 13 amino acids. This receptor was identified in a middle-aged man with acute or convalescent COVID-19. What was sequenced was peripheral blood. The chain carries TRBV5-8 and TRBJ1-2; 10 bases fit TRBD1. The CDR3 protein is CASSADRGLGYTF. DNA for the CDR3: TGTGCCAGCAGCGCTGACAGGGGGCTAGGCTACACCTTC. The full variable domain, with the rest looked up from reference TRBV5-8 and TRBJ1-2, is EAGVTQSPTHLIKTRGQQATLRCSPISGHTSVYWYQQALGLGLQFLLWYDEGEERNRGNFPPRFSGRQFPNYSSELNVNALELEDSALYLCASSADRGLGYTFGSGTRLTVV.